The 24 T cell receptor beta chains below were found in one sample sequenced in a study of cytomegalovirus exposure and HLA in healthy donors. The PCR was carried out with 60 Vbeta primers and 13 Jbeta primers. Method: immunoSEQ multiplex PCR; TCRdb's copy keeps in-frame clones and lacks some. The sample lists about 120,000 clones; around 77% were seen once. Specimen: PBMCs. These receptors all come from a man in his late teens or twenties in good health and CMV-seropositive.

The J gene is TRBJ1-1, the V gene TRBV7-6, with D possibly matching TRBD1 (5 bases). Per the germline V gene, CDR1 is SGHVS and CDR2 is FNYEAQ. The V end was cut by 6 bases, the J end by 7 bases, with 21 bases between. This CDR3 is 15 amino acids long. CDR3 bases: TGTGCCAGCAGTCCCGACCGGGGGGGGGTCCTTGAAGCTTTCTTT. It encodes CASSPDRGGVLEAFF.

This clone was observed a few times. The chain has TRBV19 and TRBJ2-7, with 13 bases that match TRBD2. The germline V gene encodes CDR1 LNHDA and CDR2 SQIVND (reference sequence). The CDR3 length is 15 residues. Trimming removed 5 bases from V and 3 bases from J; junction bases left unmatched: 4. The CDR3 nucleotides are TGTGCCAGTAGTTGGACTAGCGGGAGAGGCTACGAGCAGTACTTC. Its translation is CASSWTSGRGYEQYF.

Remarks on this clone: One end of the junction varies from germline; a read error may be responsible. V and J are TRBV7-2 and TRBJ2-4; D may be TRBD2 (6 bases). The CDR3 extends over 14 amino acids. Germline-derived CDR1 and CDR2 are SGHTA and FQGNSA. The CDR3 region has the DNA TGTGCCAGCAGCGCGTCACTAGCCAAAAACAGTCAGTACTTC. It yields the protein CASSASLAKNSQYF.

The CDR3 coding sequence is TGTGCCAGCAGCTTAGCACTAGCGGGGGCACACGAGCAGTACTTC. Its protein is CASSLALAGAHEQYF. This chain links TRBV7-6 with TRBJ2-7; TRBD2 matches 11 bases. CDR3 length: 15 residues. Germline V gene lookup returns CDR1 SGHVS and CDR2 FNYEAQ. V lost 0 bases to trimming and J lost 5 bases; unmatched junction nucleotides: 3.

The V gene is TRBV4-1, the J gene TRBJ2-2; 11 bases fit TRBD2. Germline V CDR1 and CDR2: MGHRA, YSYEKL. The CDR3 is 18 residues long. The ends lost 4 bases at V and 3 bases at J; junction bases unmatched: 10. The CDR3 protein is CASSPPGSGRADTGELFF. The CDR3 nucleotides read TGCGCCAGCAGCCCCCCCGGTAGCGGGAGGGCGGACACCGGGGAGCTGTTTTTT.

This chain uses TRBV28 with TRBJ2-7; the D gene is possibly TRBD1 (6 bases). This CDR3 has 14 residues. The germline V gene has CDR1 MDHEN and CDR2 SYDVKM. Trimming took 7 bases from V and 2 from J, leaving 15 bases between them. The CDR3 nucleotides are TGTGCCAGCAACATAGGACAGCCGGCCTACGAGCAGTACTTC. Translating gives CASNIGQPAYEQYF.

The rearrangement uses TRBV2 and TRBJ2-3; 9 positions match TRBD2. Losses at the gene ends were 6 bases for V and 3 bases for J; bases not matched to a gene: 13. The CDR3 is 17 amino acids. The V gene's germline CDR1 is SNHLY and CDR2 FYNNEI. CDR3 sequence: CASREPLAGELTDTQYF. For the CDR3, the DNA is TGTGCCAGCAGGGAACCTTTAGCGGGGGAGTTAACAGATACGCAGTATTTT.

This clone was counted between two and nine times. The J gene is TRBJ1-1, the V gene TRBV5-1, with 11 bases aligning to TRBD1. The V and J ends lost 0 bases and 1 base, in that order; junction bases with no gene match: 2. Germline CDR1 is SGHRS and CDR2 is YFSETQ. The CDR3 spans 16 residues. CDR3 nucleotide sequence: TGCGCCAGCAGCTTGGGGGGGACAGGGGGGAACACTGAAGCTTTCTTT. Translation gives CASSLGGTGGNTEAFF.

This clone was seen only once. This chain connects TRBV11-1 to TRBJ2-1, with D possibly TRBD2 on 5 matching bases. There are 18 residues in the CDR3. V was shortened by 4 bases and J by 0 bases, with 19 bases between the two germline ends. Germline lookup yields CDR1 SGHAT and CDR2 FQDESV (reference sequence). Here the CDR3 DNA reads TGTGCCAGCAGCTCCGTCTCCGCGGGCCCCAGCTCCTACAATGAGCAGTTCTTC. Encoded protein: CASSSVSAGPSSYNEQFF.

V gene TRBV5-1 combines with J gene TRBJ1-2, with 7 nucleotides matching TRBD1. Germline CDR1 SGHRS, CDR2 YFSETQ. The CDR3 is 13 residues long. The junction had 3 bases not matched to a gene; V was cut back by 3 bases and J by 4 bases. In nucleotides, the CDR3 is TGCGCCAGCAGCTCGACAGGGACCTATGGCTACACCTTC. As protein: CASSSTGTYGYTF.

V is TRBV9 and J is TRBJ2-7; 10 bases fit TRBD1. CDR1 and CDR2 from the germline V gene are SGDLS and YYNGEE. J gave up 7 bases and V 3 bases, and 10 bases lay outside the gene matches. The CDR3 runs 15 residues. The chain's CDR3 is CASSDPGTGVGEQYF. The CDR3 nucleotides are TGTGCCAGCAGCGACCCCGGGACAGGGGTAGGGGAGCAGTACTTC.

This rearrangement joins TRBV7-8 to TRBJ2-7; 7 bases are a match to TRBD1. Germline values: CDR1 SGHVS, CDR2 FQNEAQ. CDR3 length: 15 amino acids. J was trimmed by 2 bases and V by 6 bases; bases with no gene match: 10. CDR3 DNA: TGTGCCAGCAGGCCCGCCGGGACAGCCCCCTACGAGCAGTACTTC. Translated, it gives CASRPAGTAPYEQYF.

The chain employs TRBV5-8 and TRBJ2-7; TRBD1 matches 9 bases. The V and J ends lost 4 bases and 7 bases, in that order; junction bases with no gene match: 6. The length of the CDR3 is 13 residues. CDR1 is SGHTS, CDR2 YDEGEE, per germline. CDR3 nucleotides: TGTGCCAGCAGCCGAGGACAGGGGCGAGAGCAGTACTTC. Its translation: CASSRGQGREQYF.

The V gene is TRBV28, the J gene TRBJ1-1; TRBD1 aligns across 7 bases. The V gene end was trimmed by 5 bases and the J gene end by 1 base; junction bases not matched to a gene: 4. Germline V lookup: CDR1 MDHEN, CDR2 SYDVKM. This CDR3 is built from 14 residues. The CDR3 bases are TGTGCCAGCAGTCGGGACAGCGCGAACACTGAAGCTTTCTTT. The encoded protein is CASSRDSANTEAFF.

In this sample, this clone turned up once. The V call is TRBV13, the J call TRBJ1-1; 10 positions match TRBD1. Germline V gene lookup returns CDR1 PRHDT and CDR2 FYEKMQ (reference sequence). This CDR3 contains 17 residues. After removal of 5 bases from V and 5 bases from J, the junction contained 14 bases not matched to a gene. In DNA form, the CDR3 reads TGTGCCAGCAGCCACCGACAGGGGGCTCGCACGGGTACTGAAGCTTTCTTT. The encoded protein is CASSHRQGARTGTEAFF.

J is TRBJ2-1 and V is TRBV2; 7 bases line up with TRBD1. Germline assignment: CDR1 SNHLY and CDR2 FYNNEI. CDR3 length equals 16 residues. The trim removed 2 bases at V and 5 bases at J, leaving 9 bases unmatched. The DNA for the CDR3 is TGTGCCAGCAGTGAATCTGACAGGGTGAGGGACAATGAGCAGTTCTTC. Amino acids: CASSESDRVRDNEQFF. Supplemented by reference TRBV2 and TRBJ2-1, the full variable domain reads EPEVTQTPSHQVTQMGQEVILRCVPISNHLYFYWYRQILGQKVEFLVSFYNNEISEKSEIFDDQFSVERPDGSNFTLKIRSTKLEDSAMYFCASSESDRVRDNEQFFGPGTRLTVL.

On this clone itself: The junction departs from germline at one end; a sequencing error may be responsible. This chain connects TRBV5-4 to TRBJ2-1, with D perhaps matching TRBD2 (5 bases). CDR3 size: 16 residues. Germline-derived CDR1 and CDR2 are SGHNT and YYREEE (reference sequence). The CDR3 sequence is CASSSENRTGLNAQFF. Written as DNA, the CDR3 is TGTGCCAGCAGCTCGGAGAACCGGACTGGCTTAAATGCGCAGTTCTTC. The full variable domain, completed using reference TRBV5-4 and TRBJ2-1, is ETGVTQSPTHLIKTRGQQVTLRCSSQSGHNTVSWYQQALGQGPQFIFQYYREEENGRGNFPPRFSGLQFPNYSSELNVNALELDDSALYLCASSSENRTGLNAQFFGPGTRLTVL.

V and J are TRBV7-9 and TRBJ1-2, with a weak D call TRBD1 (5 bases). Germline lookup yields CDR1 SEHNR and CDR2 FQNEAQ (reference sequence). The CDR3 sequence is 16 residues long. V lost 4 bases and J 4 bases, leaving 19 bases between the germline ends. The CDR3 nucleotides read TGTGCCAGCAGCTATAGTGTCGAGACAGCGATCTATGGCTACACCTTC. This encodes CASSYSVETAIYGYTF.

CDR3 residues: CASSLTSGGITDTQYF. CDR3 sequence (DNA): TGTGCCAGCAGCTTGACAAGCGGGGGAATCACAGATACGCAGTATTTT. The chain couples TRBV5-4 to TRBJ2-3; TRBD2 matches at 8 bases. Trimming at V came to 1 base and at J to 2 bases, leaving 6 bases not matched to a gene. In germline, CDR1 is SGHNT, CDR2 YYREEE (reference sequence). This CDR3 is 16 amino acids long.

This chain joins TRBV6-5 and TRBJ2-1; D not resolved. Germline CDR1 is MNHEY and CDR2 is SVGAGI. The V end lost 2 bases, the J end lost 4 bases, and 6 bases lay between the germline ends. CDR3 length equals 13 residues. In DNA, the CDR3 is TGTGCCAGCAGTTACGGGCAGTACAATGAGCAGTTCTTC. It translates to CASSYGQYNEQFF.

V is TRBV6-1 and J is TRBJ1-2; 10 nucleotides agree with TRBD1. CDR3 length: 14 amino acids. The V gene's germline CDR1 is MNHNS and CDR2 SASEGT. The trim removed 6 bases at V and 3 bases at J, leaving 4 bases unmatched. For the CDR3, the DNA is TGTGCCAGCAGCCAGACAGGGGGCGACTATGGCTACACCTTC. It translates to CASSQTGGDYGYTF.

The rearrangement uses TRBV5-4 and TRBJ1-6, with D possibly matching TRBD1 (5 bases). The V gene lost 6 bases and the J gene lost 10 bases, with 17 bases spanning the gap. Germline V gene lookup returns CDR1 SGHNT and CDR2 YYREEE (reference sequence). This CDR3 contains 14 residues. The CDR3 DNA follows: TGTGCCAGCACCGCCCTCGGAAGGGGCTCACCCCTCCACTTT. Translating gives CASTALGRGSPLHF.

The J gene is TRBJ1-4, the V gene TRBV6-5; D is ambiguous. V was trimmed by 6 bases and J by 7 bases, leaving 18 bases between them. The germline CDR1 and CDR2 sequences are MNHEY and SVGAGI. This CDR3 is built from 15 residues. The CDR3 DNA follows: TGTGCCAGCAGCCCTGATGGGCACCATCGTGAAAAACTGTTTTTT. It encodes CASSPDGHHREKLFF.

DNA for the CDR3: TGTGCCACACGAGACAGGGGCGAAAACTATGGCTACACCTTC. Its translation is CATRDRGENYGYTF. The gene calls are TRBV6-1 and TRBJ1-2; the match to TRBD1 covers 8 bases. V shed 10 bases and J 2 bases; nucleotides not matched to a gene: 9. The germline V gene has CDR1 MNHNS and CDR2 SASEGT. The CDR3 length is 14 residues.